The sequence of this TCR beta chain was determined in a study of T cell changes during pregnancy in multiple sclerosis. The CDR3 is made up of 15 amino acids. Germline V gene data show CDR1 as MRHNA and CDR2 as SNTAGT. J lost 5 bases, V lost 6 bases, and 4 bases had no gene match. Here immunoSEQ multiplex PCR was the method, and the copy in TCRdb shows in-frame clones only, minus some. Altogether tens of thousands of clones are present, 80% to 95% being singletons, with the ten largest covering over 2.5%. The sample was peripheral blood, taken in the third trimester of pregnancy. The receptor's source is a female donor in good health, enrolled as a control in a pregnancy study. The gene calls are TRBV6-4 and TRBJ2-1; 13 nucleotides line up with TRBD2. The CDR3 region is CASSLGTSGDNEQFF. CDR3 in DNA: TGTGCCAGCAGCTTAGGGACTAGCGGGGACAATGAGCAGTTCTTC.